These 32 T cell receptor beta chains share one sample of origin, sequenced in a study of breast tumors, draining lymph nodes, adjacent tissues. Using its own MiXCR run on the multiplex PCR reads, TCRdb lists one record per CDR3 protein. The sample consists of about 21,000 distinct CDR3 sequences, approximately 40% of them appearing once. The specimen was breast tumor tissue. The receptor source for this set is a female donor with breast cancer. Some clones in this sample may be carry-over from other donors' samples.

The V and J genes are TRBV2 and TRBJ1-3; no firm D call. CDR3 length equals 14 residues. Trimming pared 4 bases from V and 7 bases from J, leaving 14 bases between. Germline values: CDR1 SNHLY, CDR2 FYNNEI. CDR3 in amino acids: CASSGRGPANTIYF. The CDR3 nucleotides read TGTGCCAGCAGTGGCAGAGGGCCGGCCAACACCATATATTTT.

This clonotype was observed a handful of times. The rearrangement joins TRBV10-2 to TRBJ1-6; D unclear. The CDR3 length is 14 residues. Between the trimmed V and J ends, which lost 7 bases and 10 bases, there was a span of 17 bases. The V gene's germline CDR1 is WSHSY and CDR2 SAAADI. The CDR3 region is CASNKDSLLSPLHF. The CDR3 nucleotides are TGCGCCAGCAATAAGGACTCTCTCCTCTCACCCCTCCACTTT.

The gene calls are TRBV14 and TRBJ1-2; D is ambiguous. In germline, CDR1 is SGHDN, CDR2 FVKESK. The V end was cut by 3 bases, the J end by 4 bases, with 15 bases between. The CDR3 is 15 residues long. CDR3 coding DNA: TGTGCCAGCAGCCATAAGCTGGGAACCAGCTATGGCTACACCTTC. Its translation is CASSHKLGTSYGYTF.

Of note for this clonotype: This likely comes from a read error, as the CDR3 has no conserved phenylalanine or tryptophan at its end. The rearrangement links TRBV11-2 to TRBJ1-4, with 7 bases lining up with TRBD1. Per germline, CDR1 SGHAT and CDR2 FQNNGV. CDR3 length: 13 residues. CDR3 coding DNA: TGTGCCAGCAGCCGGGACAGAAATGCAAAACTGTTTTCT. Its protein product is CASSRDRNAKLFS.

The chain combines TRBV19 with TRBJ1-6; 10 bases match TRBD1. V trimming: 7 bases; J trimming: 6 bases; junction bases outside the gene matches: 6. Germline CDR1 is LNHDA and CDR2 is SQIVND (reference sequence). The CDR3 has 15 amino acids. Here the CDR3 reads CASKPGQGSNSPLHF. As DNA, the CDR3 is TGTGCCAGTAAACCGGGACAGGGGAGTAATTCACCCCTCCACTTT.

This clonotype was seen many times. The V and J genes are TRBV29-1 and TRBJ1-2; 9 bases line up with TRBD1. This CDR3 comprises 13 residues. Germline loops: CDR1 SQVTM, CDR2 ANQGSEA. V lost 4 bases and J lost 4; bases outside the gene matches: 4. CDR3 residues: CSVVDRGGYGYTF. In nucleotides, the CDR3 is TGCAGCGTTGTGGACAGGGGCGGCTATGGCTACACCTTC.

The table lists this clonotype with many counts. The chain has TRBV2 and TRBJ2-2; D is possibly TRBD1 or TRBD2 (5 bases each). CDR1 is SNHLY and CDR2 is FYNNEI in the germline V gene. Trimming stripped 8 bases from V and 6 bases from J, with 19 bases between. The CDR3 sequence is 15 residues long. The CDR3 sequence: CASGRGPLGAGELFF. CDR3 in DNA: TGTGCCAGCGGACGGGGTCCTCTGGGGGCCGGGGAGCTGTTTTTT.

J is TRBJ2-7 and V is TRBV20-1; 7 bases match TRBD2. The germline V gene has CDR1 DFQATT and CDR2 SNEGSKA (reference sequence). The CDR3 is made up of 13 amino acids. V lost 0 bases to trimming and J lost 5 bases; unmatched junction nucleotides: 4. The CDR3 is CSAREPGRDEQYF. CDR3 nucleotides: TGCAGTGCTAGAGAACCGGGGAGGGACGAGCAGTACTTC.

The chain links TRBV12-3 or TRBV12-4 to TRBJ2-2, with 8 bases lining up with TRBD2. The CDR3 totals 15 residues. Trimming removed 4 bases from V and 6 bases from J; junction bases left unmatched: 7. The CDR3 here is CASSSAGGRPGELFF. CDR3 bases: TGTGCCAGCAGTTCCGCGGGGGGCCGCCCCGGGGAGCTGTTTTTT.

The chain recombines TRBV7-6 with TRBJ2-3, with D possibly TRBD1 on 6 matching bases. The V gene's germline CDR1 is SGHVS and CDR2 FNYEAQ. This CDR3 spans 16 amino acids. The ends were cut back, 4 bases at V and 0 bases at J, with 14 bases in the middle. CDR3 region: CASSSSTGTSTDTQYF. The CDR3 DNA reads as TGTGCCAGCAGCTCGTCGACAGGAACTAGCACAGATACGCAGTATTTT.

This clonotype appeared many times. V usage is TRBV9 and J usage is TRBJ1-6; a possible D gene is TRBD1 (6 bases). This CDR3 comprises 15 residues. Germline loops: CDR1 SGDLS, CDR2 YYNGEE. V shed 2 bases and J shed 7 bases, with 13 bases lying between them. The CDR3 coding sequence is TGTGCCAGCAGCGTCACAGGGTTCAGCAATTCACCCCTCCACTTT. Translating gives CASSVTGFSNSPLHF.

Remarks on this clonotype: The junction shows a germline mismatch at one end, possibly a read error. The rearrangement uses TRBV20-1 and TRBJ2-1; D not resolved. The CDR3 covers 13 residues. The germline V gene encodes CDR1 DFQATT and CDR2 SNEGSKA (reference sequence). The CDR3 sequence: CSARDSTYNEQFF. The DNA for the CDR3 is TGCAGTGCCAGAGACTCTACCTACAATGAGCAGTTCTTC.

This clonotype was counted ten times or more. The chain combines TRBV30 with TRBJ2-1; D gene uncertain. V dropped 2 bases and J dropped 3 bases, with 8 bases sitting between them. CDR3 length: 13 amino acids. CDR1 GTSNPN and CDR2 SVGIG come from the germline V gene (reference sequence). The CDR3 here is CAWSSSDYNEQFF. The CDR3, as DNA: TGTGCCTGGAGTTCCTCGGACTACAATGAGCAGTTCTTC.

This clonotype was observed at least ten times. The chain carries TRBV19 and TRBJ2-7; TRBD1 matches 8 bases. CDR3 length equals 14 residues. V shed 3 bases and J 5 bases; nucleotides not matched to a gene: 6. Germline CDR1 reads LNHDA; CDR2 reads SQIVND (reference sequence). CDR3 DNA: TGTGCCAGTAGTATGGGACAGGTGGCTAACGAGCAGTACTTC. Its translation is CASSMGQVANEQYF.

The rearrangement links TRBV10-1 to TRBJ1-4; possibly TRBD1 for D (5 bases). The CDR3 length is 11 residues. The germline gives CDR1 WNHNN, CDR2 SYGVQD (reference sequence). Trimming pared 4 bases from V and 16 bases from J, leaving 13 bases between. DNA for the CDR3: TGCGCCAGCAGTGGAGGGGCCCAAGGGTTTTTT. It yields the protein CASSGGAQGFF.

The CDR3 nucleotides read TGTGCCAGCAGCCTCCGGGGCCCAGGAAGCAATCAGCCCCAGCATTTT. This sequence encodes CASSLRGPGSNQPQHF. The chain has TRBV5-8 and TRBJ1-5; possible D gene TRBD1, 5 bases. The length of the CDR3 is 16 residues. From germline, CDR1 is SGHTS and CDR2 YDEGEE. The ends were cut back, 4 bases at V and 1 base at J, with 15 bases in the middle.

This clonotype was picked up many times. This clone may be a read error of a much larger clone one base away. The gene calls are TRBV5-1 and TRBJ2-5; TRBD1 aligns across 7 bases. V was clipped by 1 base and J by 5 bases; unmatched bases: 8. Per germline, CDR1 SGHRS and CDR2 YFSETQ. The CDR3 spans 15 residues. CDR3 DNA: TGCGCCAGCAGCTTGCCCCAGGGGGTTCACGAGACCCAGTACTTC. This sequence encodes CASSLPQGVHETQYF.

This clonotype is labeled medium-sized. J is TRBJ2-3 and V is TRBV5-1; 11 bases match TRBD1. The germline V gene encodes CDR1 SGHRS and CDR2 YFSETQ. Losses at the gene ends were 4 bases for V and 4 bases for J; bases not matched to a gene: 11. This CDR3 contains 17 residues. The CDR3: CASSPSGRTGGSDTQYF. In DNA form, the CDR3 reads TGCGCCAGCAGCCCAAGCGGCCGGACAGGGGGCTCAGATACGCAGTATTTT.

The chain has TRBV11-2 and TRBJ2-2; 11 bases fit TRBD2. CDR3 length: 19 residues. V gave up 4 bases and J gave up 1 base; unmatched junction bases: 11. Germline V gene data show CDR1 as SGHAT and CDR2 as FQNNGV. In DNA, the CDR3 is TGTGCCAGCAGCTGGGACAGGACCGGGACTAGCGGGAACACCGGGGAGCTGTTTTTT. The encoded protein is CASSWDRTGTSGNTGELFF.

This clonotype is medium-sized. V gene TRBV5-1 combines with J gene TRBJ1-6; no definite D call. CDR3 length equals 13 residues. Germline CDR1 and CDR2: SGHRS and YFSETQ. V dropped 0 bases and J dropped 6 bases, with 4 bases sitting between them. DNA for the CDR3: TGCGCCAGCAGCTTGGCACGTAATTCACCCCTCCACTTT. Amino acids: CASSLARNSPLHF.

Concerning this clonotype itself: The junction departs from germline at one end; a sequencing error may be responsible. The chain employs TRBV5-1 and TRBJ2-3; possibly TRBD2 for D (5 bases). The CDR3 contains 15 residues. Germline assignment: CDR1 SGHRS and CDR2 YFSETQ. The CDR3 DNA reads as TGCGCCAACAGCCCCGGACTTTTTATTGCCGATACGCAGTATTTT. It is translated as CANSPGLFIADTQYF.

This clonotype is medium-sized in the sample. CDR3 residues: CSASVVHTGELFF. In DNA, the CDR3 is TGCAGTGCTAGCGTGGTCCACACCGGGGAGCTGTTTTTT. The chain links TRBV20-1 to TRBJ2-2; D uncertain. The CDR3 runs to 13 residues. The ends were cut back, 3 bases at V and 3 bases at J, with 8 bases in the middle. CDR1 is DFQATT and CDR2 is SNEGSKA in the germline V gene (reference sequence).

V usage is TRBV6-1 and J usage is TRBJ2-7; no clear D gene. V was trimmed by 3 bases and J by 5 bases, leaving 14 bases between them. CDR3 length: 14 amino acids. CDR1 MNHNS and CDR2 SASEGT come from the germline V gene. CDR3 DNA: TGTGCCAGCAGTGACAGGCCGGTACCTGACGAGCAGTACTTC. Amino acids: CASSDRPVPDEQYF.

This clonotype has a count of ten or more. This chain links TRBV2 with TRBJ2-1; the D gene is possibly TRBD1 (6 bases). CDR3 size: 14 residues. V was shortened by 3 bases and J by 0 bases, with 6 bases between the two germline ends. CDR1 is SNHLY and CDR2 is FYNNEI in the germline V gene. In DNA form, the CDR3 reads TGTGCCAGCAGTGACAGGGGCTCCTACAATGAGCAGTTCTTC. Translation gives CASSDRGSYNEQFF.

This clonotype appeared many times. The chain combines TRBV2 with TRBJ2-5, with 8 bases aligning to TRBD2. V trimming: 7 bases; J trimming: 1 base; junction bases outside the gene matches: 11. This CDR3 spans 16 amino acids. The germline gives CDR1 SNHLY, CDR2 FYNNEI. The CDR3 loop is CASTVGSSGAQETQYF. DNA of the CDR3: TGTGCCAGCACTGTAGGGAGTAGCGGGGCCCAAGAGACCCAGTACTTC.

This clonotype occurred many times. The chain employs TRBV5-6 and TRBJ2-5; 7 bases fit TRBD1. Losses at the gene ends were 0 bases for V and 1 base for J; bases not matched to a gene: 6. CDR1 is SGHDT, CDR2 YYEEEE, per germline. This CDR3 contains 16 residues. The CDR3 reads CASSLELNRGQETQYF. The DNA for the CDR3 is TGTGCCAGCAGCTTGGAGCTGAACAGGGGCCAAGAGACCCAGTACTTC.

This clonotype rates as medium-sized. The V call is TRBV10-1, the J call TRBJ2-2; D tentatively reads TRBD1 or TRBD2 (5 bases each). V was clipped by 4 bases and J by 2 bases, with 8 bases between them. This CDR3 spans 14 amino acids. CDR1 is WNHNN and CDR2 is SYGVQD in the germline V gene (reference sequence). The chain's CDR3 is CASSVGGNTGELFF. DNA for the CDR3: TGCGCCAGCAGTGTTGGGGGAAACACCGGGGAGCTGTTTTTT.

This clonotype is termed medium-sized. This rearrangement joins TRBV7-9 to TRBJ2-3, with 8 nucleotides matching TRBD1. CDR1 is SEHNR and CDR2 is FQNEAQ in the germline V gene (reference sequence). CDR3 length equals 12 residues. V lost 8 bases, J lost 14 bases, and 12 bases stayed unmatched. CDR3 amino acids: CASGSHRDRPYF. CDR3 nucleotide sequence: TGTGCCAGCGGGTCTCACCGGGACAGGCCGTATTTT.

This clonotype was counted a few times. Here the CDR3 reads CASSSNHQTNEKLFF. CDR3 sequence (DNA): TGTGCCAGCTCATCCAATCATCAAACTAATGAAAAACTGTTTTTT. This chain joins TRBV18 and TRBJ1-4; D not certain. CDR1 is KGHSH and CDR2 is LQKENI in the germline V gene. V dropped 5 bases and J dropped 1 base, with 11 bases sitting between them. The CDR3 is 15 residues long.

There are many counts of this clonotype. The chain is built from TRBV7-9 and TRBJ1-6, with D perhaps TRBD1 (6 bases). Germline CDR1 and CDR2: SEHNR and FQNEAQ (reference sequence). This CDR3 is built from 15 residues. Trimming stripped 4 bases from V and 7 bases from J, with 14 bases between. In DNA, the CDR3 is TGTGCCAGCAGCTCAGGCAGGGGTTGGAATTCACCCCTCCACTTT. Translation gives CASSSGRGWNSPLHF.

Only a few counts were recorded for this clonotype. The CDR3 loop reads CASSLESRGGTDTQYF. CDR3 nucleotide sequence: TGTGCCAGCAGCTTAGAGTCTCGCGGGGGCACAGATACGCAGTATTTT. The J gene is TRBJ2-3, the V gene TRBV7-2, with D maybe TRBD2 (6 bases). The CDR3 covers 16 residues. Germline V gene lookup returns CDR1 SGHTA and CDR2 FQGNSA. V was pared by 1 base and J by 1 base, with 12 bases between.

The sample holds a few counts of this clonotype. The V gene is TRBV7-6, the J gene TRBJ2-1; 8 bases agree with TRBD1. From germline, CDR1 is SGHVS and CDR2 FNYEAQ. CDR3 length equals 14 residues. V gave up 3 bases and J gave up 4 bases; unmatched junction bases: 2. The CDR3 here is CASSLGTGYNEQFF. The CDR3 DNA is TGTGCCAGCAGCTTGGGGACAGGATACAATGAGCAGTTCTTC. Together with reference TRBV7-6 and TRBJ2-1, the CDR3 gives the full variable domain: GAGVSQSPRYKVTKRGQDVALRCDPISGHVSLYWYRQALGQGPEFLTYFNYEAQQDKSGLPNDRFSAERPEGSISTLTIQRTEQRDSAMYRCASSLGTGYNEQFFGPGTRLTVL.